A single T cell receptor (beta chain) is shown here with its context. As originally analysed: Reference gene primers were amplified, and this amplification served to estimate nucleated cell counts. Assay: immunoSEQ multiplex PCR; the TCRdb copy retains only in-frame clones and omits some. The V and J calls and the clone size are those of that table, but D and trimming were determined from the DNA. Of approximately 430,000 clones listed, 86% are singletons. This sample was taken from a study of blood T cell repertoires in COVID-19. Study-wide background: COVID-19 samples from acute and convalescent phases originated in the United States, Italy and Spain. PBMCs, B-cell-depleted T cells, or T cells were the source of the cDNA or gDNA that made up the material.

CDR1 and CDR2 (germline): SEHNR, FQNEAQ (reference sequence). This CDR3 region has 14 residues. V gave up 6 bases and J gave up 3 bases, with 14 bases separating them. This chain links TRBV7-9 with TRBJ1-1, with D possibly matching TRBD1 (5 bases). Material for sequencing was peripheral blood. The source of this sequence is a woman aged 25 to 45 with active or convalescent COVID-19. CDR3 loop: CASRSVLGHTEAFF. The CDR3 DNA reads as TGTGCCAGCAGATCAGTCCTGGGGCACACTGAAGCTTTCTTT.